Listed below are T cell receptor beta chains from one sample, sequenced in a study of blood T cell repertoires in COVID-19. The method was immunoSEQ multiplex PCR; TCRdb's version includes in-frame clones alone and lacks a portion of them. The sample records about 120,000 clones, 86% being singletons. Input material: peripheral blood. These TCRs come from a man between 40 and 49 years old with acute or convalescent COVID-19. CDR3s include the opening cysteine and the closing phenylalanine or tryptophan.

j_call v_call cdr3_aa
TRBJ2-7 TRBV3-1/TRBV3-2 CASSPSGTGAEQYF
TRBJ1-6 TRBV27 CASSSLDSEAPLHF
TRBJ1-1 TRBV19 CASSSRGDLNTEAFF
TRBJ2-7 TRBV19 CASSIDRGYEQYF
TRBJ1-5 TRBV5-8 CASSLGLTGRANQPQHF
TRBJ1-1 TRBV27 CASKVGGGFTEAFF
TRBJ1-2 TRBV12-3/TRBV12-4 CASKRLNNYGYTF
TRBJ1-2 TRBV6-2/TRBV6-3 CASSYHDRHQYYGYTF
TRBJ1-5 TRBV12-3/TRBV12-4 CASTGQGRQPQHF
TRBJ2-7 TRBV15 CATSRDFSGRYEQYF
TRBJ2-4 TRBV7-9 CASTGGNIQYF
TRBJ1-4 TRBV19 CASSILRATNEKLFF
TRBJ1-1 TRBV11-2 CASSRQNTEAFF
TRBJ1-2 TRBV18 CASSPNPGDGYTF
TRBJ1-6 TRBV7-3 CASSLYGREASPLHF
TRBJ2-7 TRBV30 CAWSLRDRVVNEQYF
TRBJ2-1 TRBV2 CASSERGPELAGEQFF
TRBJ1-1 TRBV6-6 CASRGDYAEAFF
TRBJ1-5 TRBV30 CACRQSNQPQHF
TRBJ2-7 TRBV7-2 CASSLSHSLTGSYEQYF
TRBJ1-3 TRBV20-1 CSASGGAGDTIYF
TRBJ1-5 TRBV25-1 CASSQSGTGYDQPQHF
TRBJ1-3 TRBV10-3 CAISEPGQFFSGNTIYF